The entry that follows covers one T cell receptor (beta chain) sequence. The data belong to a study of blood T cell repertoires in COVID-19. Across the whole study: Sample material is recorded as cDNA or gDNA derived from T cells, B-cell-depleted T cells, or PBMCs.

Germline V gene sequence: CDR1 LGHNA, CDR2 YSLEER. The CDR3 contains 15 residues. Trimming removed 3 bases from V and 0 bases from J, with 11 bases in between. Method: immunoSEQ multiplex PCR; TCRdb's copy keeps in-frame clones and lacks some. The repertoire holds some 170,000 clones, with roughly 76% as singletons. The chain employs TRBV4-3 and TRBJ2-5, with TRBD2 as a possible D gene (6 bases). The clonotype was recovered from a woman in her fifties or sixties with active or convalescent COVID-19. The sequencing sample was made of peripheral blood. The CDR3 DNA reads TGCGCCAGCAGCCAGGGACTCCGAAACCAAGAGACCCAGTACTTC. It is translated as CASSQGLRNQETQYF.